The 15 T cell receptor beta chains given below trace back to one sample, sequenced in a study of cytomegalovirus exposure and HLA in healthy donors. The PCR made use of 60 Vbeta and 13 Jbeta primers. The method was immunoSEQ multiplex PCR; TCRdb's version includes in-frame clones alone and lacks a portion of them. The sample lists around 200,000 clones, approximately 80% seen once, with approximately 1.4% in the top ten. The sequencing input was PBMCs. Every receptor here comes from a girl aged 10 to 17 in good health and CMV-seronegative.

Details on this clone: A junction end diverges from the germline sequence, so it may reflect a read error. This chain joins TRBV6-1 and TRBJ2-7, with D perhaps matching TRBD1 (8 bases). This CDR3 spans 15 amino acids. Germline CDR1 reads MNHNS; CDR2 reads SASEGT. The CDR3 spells CASTTQGGISDEQYF. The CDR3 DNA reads TGTGCCAGCACCACACAGGGGGGGATCTCCGACGAGCAGTACTTC.

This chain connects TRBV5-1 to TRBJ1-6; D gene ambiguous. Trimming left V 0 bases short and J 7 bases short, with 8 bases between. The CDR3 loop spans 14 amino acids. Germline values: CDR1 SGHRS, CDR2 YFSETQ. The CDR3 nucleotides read TGCGCCAGCAGCTTGGGAGCAGGAAATTCACCCCTCCACTTT. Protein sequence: CASSLGAGNSPLHF.

The CDR3 sequence: CASRRQGADYGYTF. CDR3 DNA sequence: TGCGCCAGCAGGCGACAGGGGGCAGACTATGGCTACACCTTC. This rearrangement joins TRBV5-1 to TRBJ1-2; 10 bases align to TRBD1. Germline V gives CDR1 SGHRS, CDR2 YFSETQ. CDR3 size: 14 residues. After removal of 5 bases from V and 3 bases from J, the junction contained 4 bases not matched to a gene.

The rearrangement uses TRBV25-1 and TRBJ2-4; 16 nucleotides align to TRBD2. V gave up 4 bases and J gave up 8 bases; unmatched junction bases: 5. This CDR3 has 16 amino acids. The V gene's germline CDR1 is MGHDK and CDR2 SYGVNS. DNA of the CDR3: TGTGCCAGCAGTGGTTCCGGGACTAGCGGGAGGGACATTCAGTACTTC. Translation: CASSGSGTSGRDIQYF.

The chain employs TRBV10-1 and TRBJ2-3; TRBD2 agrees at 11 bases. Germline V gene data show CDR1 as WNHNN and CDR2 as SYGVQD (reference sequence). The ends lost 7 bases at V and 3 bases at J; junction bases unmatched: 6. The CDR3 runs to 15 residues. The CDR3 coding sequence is TGCGCCAGCACCGAGGGGACTAGCGGTACAGATACGCAGTATTTT. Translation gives CASTEGTSGTDTQYF.

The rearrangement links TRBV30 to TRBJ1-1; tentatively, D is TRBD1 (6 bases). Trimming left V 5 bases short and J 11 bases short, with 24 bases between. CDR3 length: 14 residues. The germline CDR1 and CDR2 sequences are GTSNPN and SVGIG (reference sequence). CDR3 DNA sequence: TGTGCCTGGTGGAATGGGGGCAGCCCATTCCCGGCTTTCTTT. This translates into CAWWNGGSPFPAFF.

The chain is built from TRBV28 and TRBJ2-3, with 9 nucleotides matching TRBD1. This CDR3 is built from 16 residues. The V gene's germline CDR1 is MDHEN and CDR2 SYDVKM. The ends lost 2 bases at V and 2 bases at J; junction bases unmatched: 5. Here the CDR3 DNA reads TGTGCCAGCAGTTTAGTCGGGACAGGGTTCACAGATACGCAGTATTTT. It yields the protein CASSLVGTGFTDTQYF.

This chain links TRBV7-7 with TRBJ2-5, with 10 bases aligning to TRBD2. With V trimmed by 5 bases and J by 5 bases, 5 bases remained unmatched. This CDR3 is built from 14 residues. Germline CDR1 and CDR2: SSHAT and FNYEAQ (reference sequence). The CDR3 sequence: CASSPTGLAETQYF. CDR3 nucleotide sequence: TGTGCCAGCAGCCCAACGGGACTAGCGGAGACCCAGTACTTC.

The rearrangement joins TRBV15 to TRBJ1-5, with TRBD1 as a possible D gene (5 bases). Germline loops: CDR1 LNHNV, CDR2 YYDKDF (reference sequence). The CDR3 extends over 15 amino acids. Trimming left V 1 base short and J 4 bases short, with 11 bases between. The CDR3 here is CATSRVPQGNQPQHF. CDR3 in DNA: TGTGCCACCAGCAGAGTCCCTCAGGGAAATCAGCCCCAGCATTTT.

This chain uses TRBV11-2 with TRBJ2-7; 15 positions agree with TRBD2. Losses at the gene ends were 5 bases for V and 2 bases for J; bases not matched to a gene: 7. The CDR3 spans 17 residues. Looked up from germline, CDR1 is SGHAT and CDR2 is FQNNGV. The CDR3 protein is CASSPAGLAGGAYEQYF. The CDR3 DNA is TGTGCCAGCAGCCCTGCGGGACTAGCGGGGGGCGCCTACGAGCAGTACTTC.

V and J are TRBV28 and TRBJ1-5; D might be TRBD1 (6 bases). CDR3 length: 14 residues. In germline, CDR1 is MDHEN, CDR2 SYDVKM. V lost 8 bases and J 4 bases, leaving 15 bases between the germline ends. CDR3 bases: TGTGCCAGCGTCCAACAGGGATTAAATCAGCCCCAGCATTTT. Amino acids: CASVQQGLNQPQHF.

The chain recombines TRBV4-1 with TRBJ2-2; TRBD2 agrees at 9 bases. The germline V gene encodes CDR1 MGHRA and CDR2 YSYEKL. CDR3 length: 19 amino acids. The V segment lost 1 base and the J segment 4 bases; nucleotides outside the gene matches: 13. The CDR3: CASSQGPLRAGGVTGELFF. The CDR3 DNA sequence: TGCGCCAGCAGCCAAGGTCCTTTAAGAGCGGGGGGTGTCACCGGGGAGCTGTTTTTT.

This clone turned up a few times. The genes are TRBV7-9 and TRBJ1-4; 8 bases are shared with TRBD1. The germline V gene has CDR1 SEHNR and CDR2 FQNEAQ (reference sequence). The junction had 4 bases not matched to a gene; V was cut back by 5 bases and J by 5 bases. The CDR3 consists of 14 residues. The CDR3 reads CASSEGQGNEKLFF. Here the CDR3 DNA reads TGTGCCAGCAGCGAAGGACAGGGAAATGAAAAACTGTTTTTT.

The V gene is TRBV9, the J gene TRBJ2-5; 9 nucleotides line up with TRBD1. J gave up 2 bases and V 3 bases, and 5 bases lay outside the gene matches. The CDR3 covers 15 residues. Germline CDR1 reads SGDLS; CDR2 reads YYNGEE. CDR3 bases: TGTGCCAGCAGCGGCTCCGGGACAGGGCAAGAGACCCAGTACTTC. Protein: CASSGSGTGQETQYF.

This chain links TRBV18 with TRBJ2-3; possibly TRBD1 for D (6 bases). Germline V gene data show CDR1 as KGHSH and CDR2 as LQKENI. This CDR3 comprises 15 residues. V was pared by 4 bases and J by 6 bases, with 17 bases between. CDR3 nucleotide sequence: TGTGCCAGCTCACAGGCCACAGGGCGGGTGGATACGCAGTATTTT. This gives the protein CASSQATGRVDTQYF.